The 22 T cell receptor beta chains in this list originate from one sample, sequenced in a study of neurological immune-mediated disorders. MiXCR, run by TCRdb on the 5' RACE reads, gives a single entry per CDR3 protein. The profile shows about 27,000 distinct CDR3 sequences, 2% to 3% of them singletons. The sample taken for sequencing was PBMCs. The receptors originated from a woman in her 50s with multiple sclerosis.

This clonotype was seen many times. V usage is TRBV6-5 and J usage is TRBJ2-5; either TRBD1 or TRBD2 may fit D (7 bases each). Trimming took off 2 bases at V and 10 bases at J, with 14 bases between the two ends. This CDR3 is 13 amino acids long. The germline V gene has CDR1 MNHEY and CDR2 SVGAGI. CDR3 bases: TGTGCCAGCAGTTACAGGGGGCAGCGGGGCCAGTACTTC. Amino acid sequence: CASSYRGQRGQYF.

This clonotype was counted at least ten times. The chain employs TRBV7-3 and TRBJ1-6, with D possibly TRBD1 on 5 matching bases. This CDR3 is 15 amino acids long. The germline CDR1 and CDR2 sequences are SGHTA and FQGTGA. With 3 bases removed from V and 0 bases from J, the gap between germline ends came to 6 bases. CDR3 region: CASSLQGSYNSPLHF. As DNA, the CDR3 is TGTGCCAGCAGCTTGCAGGGCTCCTATAATTCACCCCTCCACTTT.

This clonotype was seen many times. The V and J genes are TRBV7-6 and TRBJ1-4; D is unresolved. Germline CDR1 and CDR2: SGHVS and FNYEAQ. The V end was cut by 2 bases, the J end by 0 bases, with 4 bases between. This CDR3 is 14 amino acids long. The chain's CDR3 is CASSLRTTNEKLFF. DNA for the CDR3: TGTGCCAGCAGCTTAAGGACAACTAATGAAAAACTGTTTTTT.

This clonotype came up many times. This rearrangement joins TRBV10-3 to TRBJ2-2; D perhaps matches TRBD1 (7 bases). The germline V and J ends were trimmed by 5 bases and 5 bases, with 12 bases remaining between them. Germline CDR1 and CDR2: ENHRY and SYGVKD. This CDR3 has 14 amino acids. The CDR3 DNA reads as TGTGCCATCAGTCCCCAGGGGGGAACCGGGGAGCTGTTTTTT. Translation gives CAISPQGGTGELFF.

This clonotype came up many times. Here the CDR3 reads CASSFSGITGELFF. Written as DNA, the CDR3 is TGTGCCAGCAGCTTCTCGGGGATCACCGGGGAGCTGTTTTTT. The rearrangement links TRBV7-9 to TRBJ2-2; D may be TRBD2 (5 bases). In germline, CDR1 is SEHNR, CDR2 FQNEAQ (reference sequence). The CDR3 length is 14 residues. V was clipped by 3 bases and J by 4 bases, with 9 bases between them. Variable domain in full (rest from reference TRBV7-9 and TRBJ2-2): DTGVSQNPRHKITKRGQNVTFRCDPISEHNRLYWYRQTLGQGPEFLTYFQNEAQLEKSRLLSDRFSAERPKGSFSTLEIQRTEQGDSAMYLCASSFSGITGELFFGEGSRLTVL.

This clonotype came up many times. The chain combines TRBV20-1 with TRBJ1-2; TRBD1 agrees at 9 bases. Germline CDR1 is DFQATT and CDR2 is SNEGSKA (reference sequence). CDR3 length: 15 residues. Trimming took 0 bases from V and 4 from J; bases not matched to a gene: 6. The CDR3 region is CSARETTGGGYGYTF. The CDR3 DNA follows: TGCAGTGCTAGAGAAACGACAGGGGGAGGCTATGGCTACACCTTC.

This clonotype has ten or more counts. The CDR3 protein is CSAQTSGVVGELFF. In DNA, the CDR3 is TGCAGCGCACAGACTAGCGGGGTGGTCGGGGAGCTGTTTTTT. The chain couples TRBV29-1 to TRBJ2-2, with 11 bases aligning to TRBD2. The CDR3 runs to 14 residues. The V gene end was trimmed by 7 bases and the J gene end by 7 bases; junction bases not matched to a gene: 8. The germline V gene has CDR1 SQVTM and CDR2 ANQGSEA.

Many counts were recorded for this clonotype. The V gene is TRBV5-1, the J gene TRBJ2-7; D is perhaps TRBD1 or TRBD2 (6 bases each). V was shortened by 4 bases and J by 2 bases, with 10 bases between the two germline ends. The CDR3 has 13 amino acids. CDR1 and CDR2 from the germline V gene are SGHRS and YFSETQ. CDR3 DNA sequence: TGCGCCAGCAGCGGAGGGACAACCTACGAGCAGTACTTC. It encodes CASSGGTTYEQYF.

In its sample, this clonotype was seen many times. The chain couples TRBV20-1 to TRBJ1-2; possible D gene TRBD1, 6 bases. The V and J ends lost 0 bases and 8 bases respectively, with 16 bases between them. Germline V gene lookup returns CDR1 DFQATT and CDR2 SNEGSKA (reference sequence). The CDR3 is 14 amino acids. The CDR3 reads CSARDVDRPSGYTF. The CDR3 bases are TGCAGTGCTAGAGACGTTGACAGGCCCTCGGGCTACACCTTC.

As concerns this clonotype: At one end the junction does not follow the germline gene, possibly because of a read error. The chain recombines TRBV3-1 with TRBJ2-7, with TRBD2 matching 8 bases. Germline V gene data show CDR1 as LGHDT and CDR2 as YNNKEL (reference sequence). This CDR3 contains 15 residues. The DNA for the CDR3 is TGTGACAGCAGCCCCCCTTGGCGGGGGGCCTACGAGCAGTACTTC. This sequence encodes CDSSPPWRGAYEQYF.

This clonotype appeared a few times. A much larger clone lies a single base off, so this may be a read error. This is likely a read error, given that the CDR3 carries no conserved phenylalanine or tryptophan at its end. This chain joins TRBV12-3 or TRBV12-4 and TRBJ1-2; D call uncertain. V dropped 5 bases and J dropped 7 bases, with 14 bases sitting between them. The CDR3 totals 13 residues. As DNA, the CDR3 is TGTGCCAGCAGTCAAACCTGGATCACTGGCTACACCGTC. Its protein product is CASSQTWITGYTV.

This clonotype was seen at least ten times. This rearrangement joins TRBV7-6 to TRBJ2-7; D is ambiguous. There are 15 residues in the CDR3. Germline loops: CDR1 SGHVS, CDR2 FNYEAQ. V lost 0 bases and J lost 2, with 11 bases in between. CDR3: CASSLAPDLTYEQYF. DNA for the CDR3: TGTGCCAGCAGCTTAGCGCCCGACTTAACCTACGAGCAGTACTTC.

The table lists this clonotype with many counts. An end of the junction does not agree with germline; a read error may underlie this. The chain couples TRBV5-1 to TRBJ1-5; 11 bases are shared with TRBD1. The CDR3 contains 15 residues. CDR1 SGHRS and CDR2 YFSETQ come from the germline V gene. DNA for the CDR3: TGCGCCAGCAGCCCGGACAGGGGGCTCAATCAGCCCCAGAATTTT. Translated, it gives CASSPDRGLNQPQNF.

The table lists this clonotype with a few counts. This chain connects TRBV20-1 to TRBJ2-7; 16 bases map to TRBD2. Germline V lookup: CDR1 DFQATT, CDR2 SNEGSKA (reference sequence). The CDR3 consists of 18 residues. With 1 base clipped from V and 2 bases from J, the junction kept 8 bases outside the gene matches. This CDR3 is CSARAPGLAGGTPYEQYF. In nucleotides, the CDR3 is TGCAGTGCTAGAGCACCGGGACTAGCGGGAGGGACACCCTACGAGCAGTACTTC.

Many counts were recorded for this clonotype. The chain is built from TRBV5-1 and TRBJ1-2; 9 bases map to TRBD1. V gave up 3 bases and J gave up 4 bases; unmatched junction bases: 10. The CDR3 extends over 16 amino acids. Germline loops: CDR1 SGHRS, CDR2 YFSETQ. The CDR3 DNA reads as TGCGCCAGCAGCTCTAGACAGGGGGAGCAGACCTATGGCTACACCTTC. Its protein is CASSSRQGEQTYGYTF.

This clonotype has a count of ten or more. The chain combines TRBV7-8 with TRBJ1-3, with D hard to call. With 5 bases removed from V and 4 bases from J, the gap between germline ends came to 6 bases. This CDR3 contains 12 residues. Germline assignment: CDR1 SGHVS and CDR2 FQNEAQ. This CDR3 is CASSPGGNTIYF. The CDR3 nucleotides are TGTGCCAGCAGCCCAGGAGGAAACACCATATATTTT.

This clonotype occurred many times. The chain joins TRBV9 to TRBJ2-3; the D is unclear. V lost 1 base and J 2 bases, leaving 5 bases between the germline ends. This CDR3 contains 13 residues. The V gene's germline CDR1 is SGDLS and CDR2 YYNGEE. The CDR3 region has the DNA TGTGCCAGCAGCGTAAACCCCACAGATACGCAGTATTTT. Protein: CASSVNPTDTQYF.

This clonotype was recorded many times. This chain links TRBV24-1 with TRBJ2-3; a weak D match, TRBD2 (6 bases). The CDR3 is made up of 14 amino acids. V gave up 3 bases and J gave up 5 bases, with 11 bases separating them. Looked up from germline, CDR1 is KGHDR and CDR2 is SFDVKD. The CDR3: CATSDPAGGDTQYF. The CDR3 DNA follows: TGTGCCACCAGTGATCCGGCCGGGGGAGATACGCAGTATTTT.

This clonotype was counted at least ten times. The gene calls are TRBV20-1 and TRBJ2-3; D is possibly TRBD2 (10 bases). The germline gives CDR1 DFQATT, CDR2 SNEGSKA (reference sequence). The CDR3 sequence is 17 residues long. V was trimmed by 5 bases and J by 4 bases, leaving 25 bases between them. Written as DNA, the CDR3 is TGCAGTGCTGGGGGACAGGGCGCTAGCGGGGGTTCAGATACGCAGTATTTT. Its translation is CSAGGQGASGGSDTQYF.

The CDR3 reads CASNPDRVENTEAFF. The CDR3 region has the DNA TGTGCCAGCAATCCGGACAGGGTGGAGAACACTGAAGCTTTCTTT. The genes are TRBV12-3 or TRBV12-4 and TRBJ1-1; TRBD1 aligns across 8 bases. The CDR3 has 15 amino acids. Losses at the gene ends were 7 bases for V and 1 base for J; bases not matched to a gene: 8.

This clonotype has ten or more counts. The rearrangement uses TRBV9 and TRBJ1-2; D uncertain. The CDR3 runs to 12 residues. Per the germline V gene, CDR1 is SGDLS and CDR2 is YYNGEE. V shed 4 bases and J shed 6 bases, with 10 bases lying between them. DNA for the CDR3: TGTGCCAGCAGCATTGGGCATAATGGCTACACCTTC. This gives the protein CASSIGHNGYTF.

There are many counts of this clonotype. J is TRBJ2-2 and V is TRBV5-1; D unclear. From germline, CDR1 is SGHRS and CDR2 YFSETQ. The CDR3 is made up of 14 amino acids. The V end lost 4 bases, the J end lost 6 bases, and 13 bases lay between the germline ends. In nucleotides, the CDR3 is TGCGCCAGCAGCGCATCCCAAGGGCCCGGGGAGCTGTTTTTT. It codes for CASSASQGPGELFF.